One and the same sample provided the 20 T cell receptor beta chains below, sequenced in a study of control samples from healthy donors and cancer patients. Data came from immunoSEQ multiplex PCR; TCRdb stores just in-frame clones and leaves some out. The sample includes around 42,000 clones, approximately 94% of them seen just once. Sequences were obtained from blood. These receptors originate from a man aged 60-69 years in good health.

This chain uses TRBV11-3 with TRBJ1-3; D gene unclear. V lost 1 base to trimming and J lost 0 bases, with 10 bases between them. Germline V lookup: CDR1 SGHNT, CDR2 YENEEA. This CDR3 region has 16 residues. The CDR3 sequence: CASSLADGNSGNTIYF. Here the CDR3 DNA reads TGTGCCAGCAGCTTAGCTGACGGGAACTCTGGAAACACCATATATTTT.

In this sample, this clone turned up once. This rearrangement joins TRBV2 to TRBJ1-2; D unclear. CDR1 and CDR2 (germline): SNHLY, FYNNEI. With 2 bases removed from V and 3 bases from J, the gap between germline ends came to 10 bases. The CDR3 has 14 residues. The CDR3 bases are TGTGCCAGCAGTGAATCTGGGTTTGACTATGGCTACACCTTC. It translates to CASSESGFDYGYTF.

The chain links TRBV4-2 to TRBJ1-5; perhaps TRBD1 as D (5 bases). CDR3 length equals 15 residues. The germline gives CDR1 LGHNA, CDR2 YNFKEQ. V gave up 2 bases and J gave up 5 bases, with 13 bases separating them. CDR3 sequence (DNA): TGTGCCAGCAGCCAATTTTGGGGGGGGGATCAGCCCCAGCATTTT. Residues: CASSQFWGGDQPQHF.

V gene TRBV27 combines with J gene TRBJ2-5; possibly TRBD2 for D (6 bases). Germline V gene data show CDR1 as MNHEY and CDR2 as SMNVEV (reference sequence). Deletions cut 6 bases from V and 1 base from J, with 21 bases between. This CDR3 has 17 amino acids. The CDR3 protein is CASRCREKLFLQETQYF. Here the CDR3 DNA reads TGTGCCAGCAGATGCCGGGAGAAATTATTCCTCCAAGAGACCCAGTACTTC.

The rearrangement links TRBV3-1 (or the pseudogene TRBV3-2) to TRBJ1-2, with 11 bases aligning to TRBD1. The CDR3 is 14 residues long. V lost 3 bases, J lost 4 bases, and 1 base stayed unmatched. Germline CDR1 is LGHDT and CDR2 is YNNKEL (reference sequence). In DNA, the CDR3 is TGTGCCAGCAGCCAGGGGACAGGGGGCTATGGCTACACCTTC. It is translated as CASSQGTGGYGYTF.

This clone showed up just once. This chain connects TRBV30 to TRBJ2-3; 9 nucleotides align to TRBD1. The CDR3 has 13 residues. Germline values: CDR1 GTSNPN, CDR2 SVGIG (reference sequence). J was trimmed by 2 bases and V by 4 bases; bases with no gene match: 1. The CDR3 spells CAWNRGPTDTQYF. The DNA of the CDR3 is TGTGCCTGGAACAGGGGGCCCACAGATACGCAGTATTTT.

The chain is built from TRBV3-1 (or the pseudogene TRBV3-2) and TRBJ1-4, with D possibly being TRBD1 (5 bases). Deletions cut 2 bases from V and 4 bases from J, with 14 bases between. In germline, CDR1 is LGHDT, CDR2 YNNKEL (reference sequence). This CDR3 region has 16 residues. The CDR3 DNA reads TGTGCCAGCAGCCAACATCGGGACGGATTTAATGAAAAACTGTTTTTT. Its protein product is CASSQHRDGFNEKLFF.

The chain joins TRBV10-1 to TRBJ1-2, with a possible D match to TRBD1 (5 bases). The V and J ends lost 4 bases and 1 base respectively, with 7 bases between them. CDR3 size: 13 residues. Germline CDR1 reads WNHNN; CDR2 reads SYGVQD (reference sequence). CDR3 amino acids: CASSAGSNYGYTF. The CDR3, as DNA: TGCGCCAGCAGTGCAGGGAGTAACTATGGCTACACCTTC.

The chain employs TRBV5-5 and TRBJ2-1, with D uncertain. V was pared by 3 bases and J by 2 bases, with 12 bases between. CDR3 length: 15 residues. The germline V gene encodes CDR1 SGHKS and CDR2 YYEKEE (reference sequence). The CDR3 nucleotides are TGTGCCAGCAGCTCGATGGTTTCCACCTACAATGAGCAGTTCTTC. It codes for CASSSMVSTYNEQFF.

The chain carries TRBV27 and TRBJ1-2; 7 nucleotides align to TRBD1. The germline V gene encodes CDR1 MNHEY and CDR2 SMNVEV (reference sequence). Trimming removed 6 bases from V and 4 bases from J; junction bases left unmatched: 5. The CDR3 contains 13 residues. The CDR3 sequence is CASRGQNSYGYTF. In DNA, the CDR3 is TGTGCCAGCAGGGGACAGAACAGCTATGGCTACACCTTC.

CDR3 in DNA: TGTGCCAGCTGCTGGACCGGGGAGACTGAAGCTTTCTTT. This codes for CASCWTGETEAFF. The chain recombines TRBV2 with TRBJ1-1; D not resolved. CDR3 length: 13 amino acids. The germline V gene has CDR1 SNHLY and CDR2 FYNNEI. The V gene lost 8 bases and the J gene lost 5 bases, with 15 bases spanning the gap.

The CDR3 region has the DNA TGTGCCAGCAGCCCCGGGACTAGCGGGAATTACAATGAGCAGTTCTTC. Translation: CASSPGTSGNYNEQFF. The chain combines TRBV7-6 with TRBJ2-1; 13 nucleotides align to TRBD2. The CDR3 is made up of 16 amino acids. The V gene end was trimmed by 5 bases and the J gene end by 4 bases; junction bases not matched to a gene: 5. Per the germline V gene, CDR1 is SGHVS and CDR2 is FNYEAQ.

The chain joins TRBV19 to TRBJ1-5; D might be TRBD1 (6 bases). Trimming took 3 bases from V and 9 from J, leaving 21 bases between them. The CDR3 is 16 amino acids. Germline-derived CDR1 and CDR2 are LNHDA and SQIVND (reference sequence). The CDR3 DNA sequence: TGTGCCAGTAGTATGGGGGTCACAGGGTCCCAGAGGCCCCAGCATTTT. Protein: CASSMGVTGSQRPQHF.

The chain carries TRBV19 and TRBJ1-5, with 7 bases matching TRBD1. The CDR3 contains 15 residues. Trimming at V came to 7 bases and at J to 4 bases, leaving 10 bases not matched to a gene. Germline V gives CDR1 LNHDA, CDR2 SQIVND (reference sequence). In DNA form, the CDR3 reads TGTGCCAGTACCGCCGACAGGGAGATGAATCAGCCCCAGCATTTT. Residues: CASTADREMNQPQHF.

This CDR3 reads CASSRGQNYTF. In DNA form, the CDR3 reads TGTGCCAGCAGCCGAGGACAGAACTACACCTTC. V is TRBV28 and J is TRBJ1-2; TRBD1 is a possible D gene (6 bases). The CDR3 is 11 amino acids. Trimming shortened V by 6 bases and J by 10 bases, and 12 bases separated the two germline ends. Germline-derived CDR1 and CDR2 are MDHEN and SYDVKM.

The CDR3 DNA reads as TGCGCCAGCAGCTTGGCAGGGGGGGAATACTATGGCTACACCTTC. Translated, it gives CASSLAGGEYYGYTF. The chain links TRBV5-1 to TRBJ1-2; 7 bases agree with TRBD1. In germline, CDR1 is SGHRS, CDR2 YFSETQ. J was trimmed by 3 bases and V by 0 bases; bases with no gene match: 5. This CDR3 is 15 amino acids long.

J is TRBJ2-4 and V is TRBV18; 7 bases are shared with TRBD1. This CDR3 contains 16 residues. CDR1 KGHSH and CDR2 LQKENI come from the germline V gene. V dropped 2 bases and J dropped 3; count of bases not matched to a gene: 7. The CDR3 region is CASSPRTGSNKNIQYF. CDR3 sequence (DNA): TGTGCCAGCTCACCAAGGACAGGATCGAACAAAAACATTCAGTACTTC.

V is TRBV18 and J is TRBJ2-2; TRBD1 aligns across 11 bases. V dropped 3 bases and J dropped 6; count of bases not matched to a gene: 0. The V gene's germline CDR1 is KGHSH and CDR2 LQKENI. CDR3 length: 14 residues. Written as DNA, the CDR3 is TGTGCCAGCTCACCGGGACAGGGGGCCGGGGAGCTGTTTTTT. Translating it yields CASSPGQGAGELFF. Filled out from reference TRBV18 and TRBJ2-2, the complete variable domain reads NAGVMQNPRHLVRRRGQEARLRCSPMKGHSHVYWYRQLPEEGLKFMVYLQKENIIDESGMPKERFSAEFPKEGPSILRIQQVVRGDSAAYFCASSPGQGAGELFFGEGSRLTVL.

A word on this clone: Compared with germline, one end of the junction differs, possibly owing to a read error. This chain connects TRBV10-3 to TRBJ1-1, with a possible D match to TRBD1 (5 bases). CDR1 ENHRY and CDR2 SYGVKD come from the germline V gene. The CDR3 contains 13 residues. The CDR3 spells CAVRDGGNTEAFF. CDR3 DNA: TGTGCCGTCAGGGACGGGGGGAACACTGAAGCTTTCTTT.

The CDR3 loop reads CASSPRQAGNTEAFF. CDR3 DNA: TGTGCCAGCAGCCCCCGACAGGCCGGGAACACTGAAGCTTTCTTT. The chain carries TRBV6-6 and TRBJ1-1; the D gene is possibly TRBD1 (6 bases). V lost 6 bases and J lost 1, with 15 bases in between. The CDR3 loop spans 15 amino acids. Per germline, CDR1 MNHNY and CDR2 SVGAGI (reference sequence).